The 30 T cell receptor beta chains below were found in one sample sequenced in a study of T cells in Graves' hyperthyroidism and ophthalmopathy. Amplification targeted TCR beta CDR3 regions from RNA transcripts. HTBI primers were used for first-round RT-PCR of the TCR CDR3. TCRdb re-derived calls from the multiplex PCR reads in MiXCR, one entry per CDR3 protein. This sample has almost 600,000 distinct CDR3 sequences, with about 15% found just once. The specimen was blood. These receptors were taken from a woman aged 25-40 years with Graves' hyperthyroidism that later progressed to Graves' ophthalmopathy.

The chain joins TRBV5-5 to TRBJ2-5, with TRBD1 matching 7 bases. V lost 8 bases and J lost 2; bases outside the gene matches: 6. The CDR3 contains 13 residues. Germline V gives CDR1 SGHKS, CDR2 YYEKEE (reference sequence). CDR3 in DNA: TGTGCCAGTTCGGACAGGAGACAAGAGACCCAGTACTTC. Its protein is CASSDRRQETQYF.

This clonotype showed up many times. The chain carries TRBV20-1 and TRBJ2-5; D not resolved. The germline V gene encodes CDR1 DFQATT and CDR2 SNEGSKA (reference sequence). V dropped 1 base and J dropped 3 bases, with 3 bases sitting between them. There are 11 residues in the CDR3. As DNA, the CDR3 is TGCAGTGCTAGAGCGGAAGAGACCCAGTACTTC. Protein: CSARAEETQYF.

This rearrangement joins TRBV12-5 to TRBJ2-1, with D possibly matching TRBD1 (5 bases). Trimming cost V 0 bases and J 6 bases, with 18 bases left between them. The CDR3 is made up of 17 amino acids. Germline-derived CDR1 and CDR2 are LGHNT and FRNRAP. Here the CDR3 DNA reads TGTGCTAGTGGTTTGGTACTCTTTGGTAATCAGGGCAATGAGCAGTTCTTC. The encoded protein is CASGLVLFGNQGNEQFF.

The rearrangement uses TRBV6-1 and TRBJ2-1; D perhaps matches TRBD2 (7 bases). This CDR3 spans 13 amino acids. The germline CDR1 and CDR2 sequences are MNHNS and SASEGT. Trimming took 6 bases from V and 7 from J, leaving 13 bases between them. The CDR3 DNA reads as TGTGCCAGCAGGGGGGGGGGCGAAAATGAGCAGTTCTTC. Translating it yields CASRGGGENEQFF.

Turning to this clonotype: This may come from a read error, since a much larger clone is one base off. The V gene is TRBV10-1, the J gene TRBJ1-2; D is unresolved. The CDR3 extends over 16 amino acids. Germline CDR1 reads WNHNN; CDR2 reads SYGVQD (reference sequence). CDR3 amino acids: CASGDSLGRGNAGYTF. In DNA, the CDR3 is TGCGCCAGCGGTGATTCCCTCGGGAGAGGGAACGCCGGCTACACCTTC.

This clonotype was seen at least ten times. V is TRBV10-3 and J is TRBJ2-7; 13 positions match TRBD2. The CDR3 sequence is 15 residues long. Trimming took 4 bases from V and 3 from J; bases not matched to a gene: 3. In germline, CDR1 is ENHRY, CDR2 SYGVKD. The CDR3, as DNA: TGTGCCATCAGTGTTGGGACTAGCGGGAACTACGAGCAGTACTTC. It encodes CAISVGTSGNYEQYF.

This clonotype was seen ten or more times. The CDR3 region is CASTPGRIPLEQFF. CDR3 coding DNA: TGTGCCAGCACCCCTGGCAGGATCCCCCTTGAGCAGTTCTTC. The genes are TRBV6-1 and TRBJ2-1; D not resolved. The CDR3 totals 14 residues. Germline CDR1 reads MNHNS; CDR2 reads SASEGT. With 7 bases removed from V and 9 bases from J, the gap between germline ends came to 19 bases.

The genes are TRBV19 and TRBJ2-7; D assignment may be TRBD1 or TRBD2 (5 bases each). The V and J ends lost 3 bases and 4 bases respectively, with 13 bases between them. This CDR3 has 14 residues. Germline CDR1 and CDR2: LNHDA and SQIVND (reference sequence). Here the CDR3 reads CASSMGDPGYEQYF. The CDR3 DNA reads TGTGCCAGTAGTATGGGGGACCCCGGGTACGAGCAGTACTTC.

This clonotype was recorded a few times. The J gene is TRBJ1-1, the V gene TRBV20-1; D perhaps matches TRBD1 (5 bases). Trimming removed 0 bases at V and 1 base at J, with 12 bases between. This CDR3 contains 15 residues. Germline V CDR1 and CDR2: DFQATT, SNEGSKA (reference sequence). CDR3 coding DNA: TGCAGTGCTAGAGATGGGGGGATAAGGAACACTGAAGCTTTCTTT. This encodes CSARDGGIRNTEAFF.

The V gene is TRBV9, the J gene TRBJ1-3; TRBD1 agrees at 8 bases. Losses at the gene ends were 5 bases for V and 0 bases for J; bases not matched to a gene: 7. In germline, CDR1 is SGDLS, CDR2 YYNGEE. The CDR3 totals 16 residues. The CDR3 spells CASSLETGVSGNTIYF. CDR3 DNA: TGTGCCAGCAGTCTCGAGACAGGGGTCTCTGGAAACACCATATATTTT.

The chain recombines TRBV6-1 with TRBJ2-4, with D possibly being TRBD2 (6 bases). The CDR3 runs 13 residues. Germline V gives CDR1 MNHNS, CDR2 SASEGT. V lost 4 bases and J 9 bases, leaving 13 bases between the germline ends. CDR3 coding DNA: TGTGCCAGCAGTGCCGGAGGGTTTCGCATTCAGTACTTC. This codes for CASSAGGFRIQYF.

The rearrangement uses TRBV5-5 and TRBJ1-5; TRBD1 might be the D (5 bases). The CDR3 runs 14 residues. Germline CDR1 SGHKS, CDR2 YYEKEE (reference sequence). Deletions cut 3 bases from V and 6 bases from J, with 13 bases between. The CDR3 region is CASSSPDSSQPQHF. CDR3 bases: TGTGCCAGCAGCTCACCTGACAGTTCTCAGCCCCAGCATTTT.

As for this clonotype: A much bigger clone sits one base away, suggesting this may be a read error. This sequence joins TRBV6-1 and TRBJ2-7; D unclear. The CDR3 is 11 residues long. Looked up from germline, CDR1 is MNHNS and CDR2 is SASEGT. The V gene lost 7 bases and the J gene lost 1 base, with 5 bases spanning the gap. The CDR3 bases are TGTGCCAGCACCCAGTCCTACGAGCAGTACTTC. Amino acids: CASTQSYEQYF.

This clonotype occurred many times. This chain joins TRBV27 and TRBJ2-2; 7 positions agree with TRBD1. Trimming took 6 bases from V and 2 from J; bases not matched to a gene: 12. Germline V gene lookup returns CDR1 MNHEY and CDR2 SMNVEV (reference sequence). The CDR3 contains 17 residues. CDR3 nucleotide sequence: TGTGCCAGCAGCCCCGACCGGGACAGACTTAACACCGGGGAGCTGTTTTTT. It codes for CASSPDRDRLNTGELFF.

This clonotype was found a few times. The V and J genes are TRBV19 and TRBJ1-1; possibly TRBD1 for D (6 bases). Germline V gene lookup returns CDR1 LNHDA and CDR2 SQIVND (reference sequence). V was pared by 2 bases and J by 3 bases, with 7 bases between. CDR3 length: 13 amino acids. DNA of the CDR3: TGTGCCAGTAGTATAAGGGGGTACACTGAAGCTTTCTTT. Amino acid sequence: CASSIRGYTEAFF.

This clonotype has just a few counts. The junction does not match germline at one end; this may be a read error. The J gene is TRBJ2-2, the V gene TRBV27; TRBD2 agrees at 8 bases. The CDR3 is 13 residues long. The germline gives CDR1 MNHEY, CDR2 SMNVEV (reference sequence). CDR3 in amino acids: CASRPQHGGELFF. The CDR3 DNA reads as TGTGCCAGCAGGCCTCAGCACGGGGGGGAACTGTTTTTT.

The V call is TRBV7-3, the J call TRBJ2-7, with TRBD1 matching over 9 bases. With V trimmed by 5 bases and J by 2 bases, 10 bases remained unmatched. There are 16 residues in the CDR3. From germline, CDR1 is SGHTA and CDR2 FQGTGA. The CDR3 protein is CASSPKQGAQPYEQYF. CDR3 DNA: TGTGCCAGCAGCCCGAAACAGGGGGCCCAACCCTACGAGCAGTACTTC.

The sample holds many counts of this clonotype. The CDR3 reads CASGTSAPSEFF. The CDR3 DNA follows: TGTGCCAGCGGGACTAGCGCCCCGTCTGAGTTCTTC. The chain combines TRBV7-9 with TRBJ2-1, with TRBD2 matching over 10 bases. The CDR3 spans 12 residues. V was clipped by 8 bases and J by 14 bases; unmatched bases: 9. Germline CDR1 is SEHNR and CDR2 is FQNEAQ (reference sequence).

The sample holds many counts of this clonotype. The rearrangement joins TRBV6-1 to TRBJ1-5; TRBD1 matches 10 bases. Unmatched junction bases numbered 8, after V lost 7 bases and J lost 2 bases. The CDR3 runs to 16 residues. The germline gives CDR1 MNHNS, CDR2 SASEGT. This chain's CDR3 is CASTAGTGVGNQPQHF. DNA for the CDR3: TGTGCCAGCACCGCCGGGACAGGGGTAGGCAATCAGCCCCAGCATTTT.

The CDR3 spells CASSQILQGGVAKNIQYF. The DNA for the CDR3 is TGCGCCAGCAGCCAGATCCTCCAGGGAGGAGTTGCCAAAAACATTCAGTACTTC. This chain uses TRBV4-1 with TRBJ2-4, with TRBD2 as a possible D gene (6 bases). This CDR3 region has 18 residues. The germline CDR1 and CDR2 sequences are MGHRA and YSYEKL. Trimming left V 3 bases short and J 1 base short, with 19 bases between.

The chain's CDR3 is CASSPADTNYGYTF. In DNA, the CDR3 is TGTGCCAGCTCTCCGGCGGACACCAACTATGGCTACACCTTC. The V gene is TRBV18, the J gene TRBJ1-2; D might be TRBD1 (5 bases). The germline V gene has CDR1 KGHSH and CDR2 LQKENI. V lost 6 bases to trimming and J lost 2 bases, with 13 bases between them. This CDR3 has 14 amino acids.

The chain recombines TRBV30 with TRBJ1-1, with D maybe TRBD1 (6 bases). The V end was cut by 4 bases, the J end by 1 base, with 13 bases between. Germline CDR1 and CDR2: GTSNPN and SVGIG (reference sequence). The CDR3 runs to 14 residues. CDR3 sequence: CAWKILGGNTEAFF. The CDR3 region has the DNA TGTGCCTGGAAAATCTTAGGGGGGAACACTGAAGCTTTCTTT.

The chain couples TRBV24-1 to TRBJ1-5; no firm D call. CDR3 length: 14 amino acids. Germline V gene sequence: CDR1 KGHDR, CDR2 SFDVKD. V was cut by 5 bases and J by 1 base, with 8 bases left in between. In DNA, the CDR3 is TGTGCCACCAGTGTGGGCCAGAGCAATCAGCCCCAGCATTTT. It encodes CATSVGQSNQPQHF.

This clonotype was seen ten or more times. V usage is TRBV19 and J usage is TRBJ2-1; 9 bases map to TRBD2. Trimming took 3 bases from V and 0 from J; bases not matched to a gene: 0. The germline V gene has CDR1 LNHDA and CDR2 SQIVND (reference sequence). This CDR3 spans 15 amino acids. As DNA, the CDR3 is TGTGCCAGTAGTATTAGCGGGAGCTCCTACAATGAGCAGTTCTTC. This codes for CASSISGSSYNEQFF.

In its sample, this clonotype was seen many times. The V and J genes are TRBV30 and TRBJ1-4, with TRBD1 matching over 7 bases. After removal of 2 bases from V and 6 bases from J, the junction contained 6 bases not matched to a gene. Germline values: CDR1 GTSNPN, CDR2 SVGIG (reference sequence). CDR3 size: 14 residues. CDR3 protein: CAWSLDRNYEKLFF. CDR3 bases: TGTGCCTGGAGTTTGGACAGGAATTATGAAAAACTGTTTTTT.

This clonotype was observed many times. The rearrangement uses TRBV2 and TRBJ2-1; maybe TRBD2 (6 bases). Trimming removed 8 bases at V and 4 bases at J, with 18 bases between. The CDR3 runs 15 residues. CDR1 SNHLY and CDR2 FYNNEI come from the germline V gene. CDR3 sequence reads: CASFGANGLYNEQFF. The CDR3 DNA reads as TGTGCCAGCTTCGGGGCTAACGGACTATACAATGAGCAGTTCTTC.

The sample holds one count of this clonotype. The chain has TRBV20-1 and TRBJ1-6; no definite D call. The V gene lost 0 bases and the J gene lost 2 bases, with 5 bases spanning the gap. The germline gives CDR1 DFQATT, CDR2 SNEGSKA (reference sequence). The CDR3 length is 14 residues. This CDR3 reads CSARDLTYNSPLHF. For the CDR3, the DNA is TGCAGTGCTAGAGATCTCACCTATAATTCACCCCTCCACTTT.

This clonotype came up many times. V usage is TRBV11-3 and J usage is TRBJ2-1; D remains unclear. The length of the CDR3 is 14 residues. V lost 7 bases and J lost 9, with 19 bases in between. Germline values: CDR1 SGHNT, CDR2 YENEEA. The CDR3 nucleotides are TGTGCCAGCAACAACGACCCCCGAGAGCTTGAGCAGTTCTTC. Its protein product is CASNNDPRELEQFF.

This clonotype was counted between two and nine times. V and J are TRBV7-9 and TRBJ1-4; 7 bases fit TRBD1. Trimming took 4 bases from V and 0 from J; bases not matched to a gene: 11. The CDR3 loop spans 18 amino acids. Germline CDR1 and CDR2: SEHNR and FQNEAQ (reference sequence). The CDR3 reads CASSSQGQSFATNEKLFF. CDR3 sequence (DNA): TGTGCCAGCAGCTCACAGGGACAGAGTTTTGCAACTAATGAAAAACTGTTTTTT.

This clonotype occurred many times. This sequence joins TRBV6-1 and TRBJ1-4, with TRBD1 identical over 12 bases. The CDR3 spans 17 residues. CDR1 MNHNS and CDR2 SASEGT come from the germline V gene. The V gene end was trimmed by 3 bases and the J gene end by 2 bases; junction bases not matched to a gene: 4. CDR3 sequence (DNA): TGTGCCAGCAGTGACCGGGACAGGGGGCTCACTAATGAAAAACTGTTTTTT. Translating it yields CASSDRDRGLTNEKLFF.